One and the same sample provided the 32 T cell receptor beta chains below, sequenced in a study of follicular helper T cells after annual influenza vaccination. Regarding time point: 2013-2014 season, 7 days after vaccination. The table came from immunoSEQ multiplex PCR; TCRdb's copy has only in-frame clones and leaves some out. The data contain around 9,300 clones, approximately 86% of them seen just once; the ten biggest clones take up roughly 3%. Sequencing used CXCR5+ CD38- circulating T follicular helper cells from blood, obtained 7 days after influenza vaccination. Indicated subset: circulating Tfh, non-naive CD4+CXCR5+PD-1+ (ICOS+CD38+ or ICOS-CD38-). These receptors were obtained from an adult who received the influenza vaccine.

The rearrangement joins TRBV5-1 to TRBJ2-3; D might be TRBD1 (6 bases). Trimming stripped 6 bases from V and 4 bases from J, with 9 bases between. The CDR3 spans 12 residues. Germline V gene lookup returns CDR1 SGHRS and CDR2 YFSETQ. Written as DNA, the CDR3 is TGCGCCAGCATGGGGGCCCCAGATACGCAGTATTTT. Protein product: CASMGAPDTQYF.

The rearrangement links TRBV5-6 to TRBJ2-7; D is perhaps TRBD2 (6 bases). The ends were cut back, 3 bases at V and 6 bases at J, with 13 bases in the middle. The CDR3 spans 13 residues. The V gene's germline CDR1 is SGHDT and CDR2 YYEEEE. The CDR3 is CASSSGTSGEQYF. The CDR3 DNA sequence: TGTGCCAGCAGCTCAGGGACTTCCGGCGAGCAGTACTTC. Complete variable domain (other parts from reference TRBV5-6 and TRBJ2-7): DAGVTQSPTHLIKTRGQQVTLRCSPKSGHDTVSWYQQALGQGPQFIFQYYEEEERQRGNFPDRFSGHQFPNYSSELNVNALLLGDSALYLCASSSGTSGEQYFGPGTRLTVT.

The chain recombines TRBV21-1 with TRBJ1-2; the table's D call of TRBD1 was not tested on the DNA. TRBV21-1 is a documented pseudogene. This CDR3 spans 15 amino acids. This CDR3 is CASSKNPEGAYGYTF. DNA of the CDR3: TGTGCCAGCAGCAAAAACCCAGAGGGGGCTTATGGCTACACCTTC.

The gene calls are TRBV20-1 and TRBJ2-5; possibly TRBD2 for D (6 bases). The CDR3 contains 11 residues. In germline, CDR1 is DFQATT, CDR2 SNEGSKA (reference sequence). Deletions cut 1 base from V and 8 bases from J, with 8 bases between. The CDR3 DNA follows: TGCAGTGCTAGAGGACTAGACACCCAGTACTTC. Translation gives CSARGLDTQYF.

This chain connects TRBV6-5 to TRBJ1-5, with a tentative D call TRBD1 (5 bases). The length of the CDR3 is 15 residues. Trimming pared 5 bases from V and 2 bases from J, leaving 13 bases between. Germline V lookup: CDR1 MNHEY, CDR2 SVGAGI. CDR3 amino acids: CASSRGFSGNQPQHF. The CDR3, as DNA: TGTGCCAGCAGTCGGGGGTTTTCGGGCAATCAGCCCCAGCATTTT.

The chain uses TRBV7-6 and TRBJ2-2, with D tentatively TRBD1 or TRBD2 (8 bases each). Germline V gene data show CDR1 as SGHVS and CDR2 as FNYEAQ. The CDR3 has 16 residues. Trimming took 4 bases from V and 4 from J, leaving 16 bases between them. The CDR3 reads CASSSTGAGGTGELFF. DNA of the CDR3: TGTGCCAGCAGCTCGACAGGGGCGGGAGGCACCGGGGAGCTGTTTTTT.

The chain combines TRBV5-1 with TRBJ2-2, with 10 nucleotides matching TRBD1. Germline trimming cut 3 bases from V and 1 base from J; bases unmatched to any gene: 9. CDR3 size: 18 residues. Germline CDR1 reads SGHRS; CDR2 reads YFSETQ. The CDR3 spells CASSSGTGVDRNTGELFF. The CDR3 DNA reads as TGCGCCAGCAGCTCCGGGACAGGGGTCGACCGGAACACCGGGGAGCTGTTTTTT.

The V and J genes are TRBV7-2 and TRBJ1-2; 9 nucleotides agree with TRBD1. CDR1 SGHTA and CDR2 FQGNSA come from the germline V gene. This CDR3 is built from 16 residues. Trimming cost V 4 bases and J 2 bases; bases outside gene matches: 8. For the CDR3, the DNA is TGTGCCAGCAGCTCTTCCGGGACAGGGCGGAACTATGGCTACACCTTC. This encodes CASSSSGTGRNYGYTF.

A few counts support this clone. The chain carries TRBV14 and TRBJ2-1; D unclear. Trimming left V 3 bases short and J 4 bases short, with 7 bases between. Germline V CDR1 and CDR2: SGHDN, FVKESK. There are 13 residues in the CDR3. The CDR3 nucleotides read TGTGCCAGCAGCCAGTTGACTTACAATGAGCAGTTCTTC. Protein product: CASSQLTYNEQFF.

This rearrangement joins TRBV9 to TRBJ2-6; D is uncertain. V lost 1 base, J lost 4 bases, and 9 bases lay in between. Germline assignment: CDR1 SGDLS and CDR2 YYNGEE. The CDR3 length is 15 residues. The CDR3 loop is CASSVTGSGANVLTF. The CDR3 DNA sequence: TGTGCCAGCAGCGTAACCGGCTCAGGGGCCAACGTCCTGACTTTC.

The chain uses TRBV6-5 and TRBJ2-5, with TRBD2 matching over 7 bases. Losses at the gene ends were 6 bases for V and 2 bases for J; bases not matched to a gene: 3. The CDR3 spans 13 residues. Germline V gives CDR1 MNHEY, CDR2 SVGAGI. In DNA form, the CDR3 reads TGTGCCAGCAGGCGGGGGTTTCAAGAGACCCAGTACTTC. Amino acids: CASRRGFQETQYF.

This sequence joins TRBV5-4 and TRBJ2-1; 10 bases map to TRBD1. This CDR3 contains 15 residues. Germline assignment: CDR1 SGHNT and CDR2 YYREEE (reference sequence). V trimming: 0 bases; J trimming: 5 bases; junction bases outside the gene matches: 2. CDR3 sequence reads: CASSLGQGAHNEQFF. CDR3 DNA: TGTGCCAGCAGCTTGGGACAGGGGGCGCACAATGAGCAGTTCTTC.

V and J are TRBV4-1 and TRBJ2-3, with TRBD2 identical over 9 bases. The J segment lost 3 bases and the V segment lost 0 bases, leaving 10 bases of the junction unmatched. The CDR3 sequence is 18 residues long. Germline V CDR1 and CDR2: MGHRA, YSYEKL. The CDR3 region is CASSQESGAGGRTDTQYF. The CDR3 coding sequence is TGCGCCAGCAGCCAAGAATCTGGAGCGGGGGGTAGAACAGATACGCAGTATTTT.

Here the CDR3 DNA reads TGTGCCAGTAGTATAGAGTCGGGCTACAATGAGCAGTTCTTC. This translates into CASSIESGYNEQFF. The rearrangement uses TRBV19 and TRBJ2-1; no clear D gene. CDR1 and CDR2 (germline): LNHDA, SQIVND (reference sequence). CDR3 length: 14 amino acids. V was pared by 0 bases and J by 3 bases, with 6 bases between.

The chain couples TRBV9 to TRBJ2-7, with 7 bases lining up with TRBD2. The CDR3 runs 15 residues. CDR1 SGDLS and CDR2 YYNGEE come from the germline V gene. Germline trimming cut 0 bases from V and 9 bases from J; bases unmatched to any gene: 12. The CDR3 here is CASSVGLAAASGQYF. CDR3 DNA sequence: TGTGCCAGCAGCGTAGGTCTAGCGGCCGCGTCCGGGCAGTACTTC.

The chain employs TRBV28 and TRBJ1-2; 8 positions agree with TRBD1. CDR1 and CDR2 from the germline V gene are MDHEN and SYDVKM. This CDR3 has 13 amino acids. V gave up 6 bases and J gave up 4 bases; unmatched junction bases: 4. CDR3 in amino acids: CASRAGGPYGYTF. CDR3 in DNA: TGTGCCAGCAGGGCAGGGGGCCCCTATGGCTACACCTTC.

The chain has TRBV19 and TRBJ2-7; D perhaps matches TRBD2 (5 bases). Germline CDR1 reads LNHDA; CDR2 reads SQIVND (reference sequence). With 5 bases removed from V and 2 bases from J, the gap between germline ends came to 13 bases. This CDR3 is 14 amino acids long. For the CDR3, the DNA is TGTGCCAGTAGTCCTAACCGGAGGACCTACGAGCAGTACTTC. Translation gives CASSPNRRTYEQYF.

The chain carries TRBV5-4 and TRBJ2-5, with D possibly matching TRBD1 (6 bases). CDR1 is SGHNT, CDR2 YYREEE, per germline (reference sequence). V was clipped by 2 bases and J by 3 bases, with 8 bases between them. CDR3 size: 13 residues. The CDR3 DNA reads TGTGCCAGCAGCTTAAAGGGGGAAGAGACCCAGTACTTC. This gives the protein CASSLKGEETQYF.

The chain joins TRBV25-1 to TRBJ2-2; 10 nucleotides match TRBD2. The trim removed 3 bases at V and 7 bases at J, leaving 5 bases unmatched. The CDR3 length is 15 residues. Germline assignment: CDR1 MGHDK and CDR2 SYGVNS. The CDR3 region is CASSEIGTSDGELFF. CDR3 sequence (DNA): TGTGCCAGCAGTGAGATCGGGACTAGCGACGGGGAGCTGTTTTTT.

The chain couples TRBV6-5 to TRBJ1-2; a weak D match, TRBD1 (5 bases). Germline V gene lookup returns CDR1 MNHEY and CDR2 SVGAGI. V shed 6 bases and J shed 5 bases, with 13 bases lying between them. The CDR3 totals 13 residues. The CDR3 DNA reads as TGTGCCAGCAGAAGAGGGACGGATTATGGCTACACCTTC. Its protein product is CASRRGTDYGYTF.

This clone was seen only a few times. The CDR3 DNA reads as TGTGCCAGTAGTAGACAGGGGGAGTTTAATCAGCCCCAGCATTTT. It translates to CASSRQGEFNQPQHF. The rearrangement links TRBV19 to TRBJ1-5; TRBD1 matches at 9 bases. The V and J ends lost 4 bases and 4 bases, in that order; junction bases with no gene match: 5. CDR1 and CDR2 from the germline V gene are LNHDA and SQIVND (reference sequence). The CDR3 is 15 amino acids.

The rearrangement uses TRBV1 and TRBJ2-1; TRBD2 is the table's D call, not checked against the DNA. TRBV1 is shown as a pseudogene. This CDR3 region has 22 residues. DNA of the CDR3: TGCACCAGCAGCCAAGATTCTTGGGACTACCACGGGAGTTTACGGCAGCGCCATGAGCAGTTCTTC. This codes for CTSSQDSWDYHGSLRQRHEQFF.

CDR3 sequence: CASSEQGQGPQHF. Here the CDR3 DNA reads TGTGCCAGCTCCGAGCAGGGCCAGGGACCCCAGCATTTT. The V call is TRBV2, the J call TRBJ1-5; weak D call: TRBD1 (5 bases). Germline assignment: CDR1 SNHLY and CDR2 FYNNEI. The CDR3 runs 13 residues. Trimming removed 8 bases from V and 10 bases from J, with 18 bases in between.

The V gene is TRBV19, the J gene TRBJ1-1, with D possibly matching TRBD1 (6 bases). In germline, CDR1 is LNHDA, CDR2 SQIVND (reference sequence). CDR3 length equals 12 residues. V lost 8 bases, J lost 7 bases, and 14 bases lay in between. In DNA form, the CDR3 reads TGTGCCAGTCGACCAGGGGAAGGTGAAGCTTTCTTT. It specifies CASRPGEGEAFF.

V gene TRBV11-2 combines with J gene TRBJ2-3; no reliable D call. V lost 1 base to trimming and J lost 0 bases, with 11 bases between them. Germline CDR1 reads SGHAT; CDR2 reads FQNNGV. The CDR3 consists of 16 residues. The CDR3 loop is CASSLGSVPSTDTQYF. CDR3 DNA sequence: TGTGCCAGCAGCTTAGGGTCAGTTCCTAGCACAGATACGCAGTATTTT.

The chain recombines TRBV5-1 with TRBJ2-1; TRBD2 matches 10 bases. V dropped 4 bases and J dropped 5; count of bases not matched to a gene: 6. The CDR3 extends over 15 amino acids. Germline CDR1 is SGHRS and CDR2 is YFSETQ. CDR3 DNA: TGCGCCAGCAGCCCACTAGCGGGAAGCCACAATGAGCAGTTCTTC. It specifies CASSPLAGSHNEQFF.

J is TRBJ2-7 and V is TRBV10-3; TRBD1 aligns across 8 bases. V lost 4 bases to trimming and J lost 2 bases; unmatched junction nucleotides: 4. Germline V gives CDR1 ENHRY, CDR2 SYGVKD. The CDR3 consists of 14 residues. CDR3 sequence: CAISVGQEAYEQYF. In nucleotides, the CDR3 is TGTGCCATCAGTGTGGGACAGGAAGCCTACGAGCAGTACTTC.

This clone was seen a few times. The chain links TRBV4-1 to TRBJ1-1, with D possibly being TRBD1 (5 bases). The ends were cut back, 0 bases at V and 4 bases at J, with 9 bases in the middle. The germline V gene has CDR1 MGHRA and CDR2 YSYEKL. CDR3 length: 14 amino acids. This CDR3 reads CASSQEWGITEAFF. CDR3 DNA sequence: TGCGCCAGCAGCCAAGAGTGGGGGATCACTGAAGCTTTCTTT.

This rearrangement joins TRBV5-1 to TRBJ2-7, with D possibly TRBD1 on 6 matching bases. Trimming took off 4 bases at V and 6 bases at J, with 17 bases between the two ends. The CDR3 is 14 amino acids. Germline V gene data show CDR1 as SGHRS and CDR2 as YFSETQ. The DNA for the CDR3 is TGCGCCAGCAGCGCAAAGACAGGCTCCCGCGAGCAGTACTTC. Encoded protein: CASSAKTGSREQYF.

The V gene is TRBV5-4, the J gene TRBJ1-2; TRBD1 is a possible D gene (5 bases). The CDR3 contains 14 residues. Germline lookup yields CDR1 SGHNT and CDR2 YYREEE (reference sequence). Trimming took 1 base from V and 8 from J, leaving 15 bases between them. The CDR3 reads CASSLWGGKSGYTF. Written as DNA, the CDR3 is TGTGCCAGCAGCTTGTGGGGGGGGAAGTCCGGCTACACCTTC.

The chain carries TRBV5-1 and TRBJ2-5, with TRBD2 matching over 8 bases. V was clipped by 4 bases and J by 4 bases; unmatched bases: 12. CDR1 SGHRS and CDR2 YFSETQ come from the germline V gene. CDR3 size: 16 residues. This CDR3 reads CASSPTSATRGETQYF. CDR3 coding DNA: TGCGCCAGCAGCCCGACTAGCGCGACACGGGGAGAGACCCAGTACTTC.

This rearrangement joins TRBV5-1 to TRBJ2-7; D is uncertain. This CDR3 contains 13 residues. The V gene lost 0 bases and the J gene lost 6 bases, with 10 bases spanning the gap. Germline V CDR1 and CDR2: SGHRS, YFSETQ. CDR3 sequence (DNA): TGCGCCAGCAGCTTGGAAACCGGGCGCGAGCAGTACTTC. It yields the protein CASSLETGREQYF.